A single sample gave rise to the 21 T cell receptor beta chains below, sequenced in a study of T-cell memory formation after mild COVID-19. TCRdb reprocessed the 5' RACE reads via MiXCR and lists one record per CDR3 protein. The top ten hold roughly 25% of the sample, which has some 290,000 distinct CDR3 sequences, about 17% seen once. What was sequenced was PBMCs or a T cell subset sorted from them (not recorded which). The receptors shown here come from a man between 18 and 35 years old who had mild COVID-19 (a few samples of this study predate the infection). Cell type and time point are not known.

The V gene is TRBV6-6, the J gene TRBJ2-1; 7 positions match TRBD1. Germline values: CDR1 MNHNY, CDR2 SVGAGI (reference sequence). This CDR3 comprises 13 residues. V was pared by 5 bases and J by 8 bases, with 6 bases of the junction left unmatched. CDR3 sequence: CASSRYRGHEQFF. Here the CDR3 DNA reads TGTGCCAGCAGTCGGTACAGGGGCCATGAGCAGTTCTTC.

This chain connects TRBV5-4 to TRBJ2-3; 9 nucleotides agree with TRBD2. The V gene's germline CDR1 is SGHNT and CDR2 YYREEE (reference sequence). The length of the CDR3 is 15 residues. The V segment lost 2 bases and the J segment 6 bases; nucleotides outside the gene matches: 7. In DNA, the CDR3 is TGTGCCAGCAGCTTCGCGGGGGGGCCTGTCGATACGCAGTATTTT. Translated: CASSFAGGPVDTQYF.

This clonotype showed up just a few times. The V and J genes are TRBV18 and TRBJ2-3; 9 bases are a match to TRBD1. The CDR3 totals 16 residues. Trimming removed 5 bases from V and 0 bases from J; junction bases left unmatched: 6. Germline CDR1 KGHSH, CDR2 LQKENI. DNA for the CDR3: TGTGCCAGCTCAAACAGGGGGCCGACTAGCACAGATACGCAGTATTTT. Translated: CASSNRGPTSTDTQYF. The full variable domain, in which reference TRBV18 and TRBJ2-3 provide the parts outside the CDR3, is NAGVMQNPRHLVRRRGQEARLRCSPMKGHSHVYWYRQLPEEGLKFMVYLQKENIIDESGMPKERFSAEFPKEGPSILRIQQVVRGDSAAYFCASSNRGPTSTDTQYFGPGTRLTVL.

This clonotype was observed a few times. The rearrangement joins TRBV9 to TRBJ2-2; no clear D gene. CDR1 and CDR2 (germline): SGDLS, YYNGEE. The ends were cut back, 3 bases at V and 5 bases at J, with 5 bases in the middle. This CDR3 is built from 12 residues. In DNA, the CDR3 is TGTGCCAGCAGCGAGGATACCGGGGAGCTGTTTTTT. Translated, it gives CASSEDTGELFF.

This rearrangement joins TRBV5-1 to TRBJ2-3; 16 bases map to TRBD2. The CDR3 is 17 amino acids. The V gene end was trimmed by 4 bases and the J gene end by 5 bases; junction bases not matched to a gene: 7. Germline assignment: CDR1 SGHRS and CDR2 YFSETQ. CDR3 DNA: TGCGCCAGCAGCCCAGGGACTAGCGGGGGGGCCGTAGATACGCAGTATTTT. Residues: CASSPGTSGGAVDTQYF. Supplemented by reference TRBV5-1 and TRBJ2-3, the full variable domain reads KAGVTQTPRYLIKTRGQQVTLSCSPISGHRSVSWYQQTPGQGLQFLFEYFSETQRNKGNFPGRFSGRQFSNSRSEMNVSTLELGDSALYLCASSPGTSGGAVDTQYFGPGTRLTVL.

This CDR3 is CASSPDTYYGYTF. CDR3 nucleotide sequence: TGTGCCAGCAGCCCTGACACTTACTATGGCTACACCTTC. The J gene is TRBJ1-2, the V gene TRBV7-2; D not resolved. Per the germline V gene, CDR1 is SGHTA and CDR2 is FQGNSA. Trimming left V 5 bases short and J 3 bases short, with 10 bases between. The CDR3 runs to 13 residues.

This clonotype turned up a few times. The chain couples TRBV23-1 to TRBJ2-7, with D unclear. TRBV23-1 is flagged as an ORF with uncertain function. V shed 4 bases and J shed 3 bases, with 10 bases lying between them. This CDR3 spans 13 amino acids. The CDR3 reads CASSLVWGYEQYV. CDR3 DNA: TGCGCCAGCAGTCTGGTTTGGGGCTACGAGCAGTACGTC.

This clonotype appeared a few times. The chain employs TRBV7-9 and TRBJ1-5, with a weak D call TRBD1 (5 bases). CDR1 SEHNR and CDR2 FQNEAQ come from the germline V gene (reference sequence). The V gene lost 5 bases and the J gene lost 2 bases, with 19 bases spanning the gap. The CDR3 is made up of 17 amino acids. CDR3 bases: TGTGCCAGCAGCCAGGGCGGCGGGGGGGTTGGCAATCAGCCCCAGCATTTT. As protein: CASSQGGGGVGNQPQHF.

J is TRBJ2-6 and V is TRBV5-1; maybe TRBD1 (6 bases). CDR1 is SGHRS, CDR2 YFSETQ, per germline. The CDR3 consists of 18 residues. V was pared by 5 bases and J by 0 bases, with 18 bases between. CDR3 bases: TGCGCCAGCAGGGCCAGCGCAGGGGTCCTCTCTGGGGCCAACGTCCTGACTTTC. Protein sequence: CASRASAGVLSGANVLTF.

This clonotype showed up many times. V gene TRBV6-2 or TRBV6-3 combines with J gene TRBJ1-1, with D possibly matching TRBD1 (6 bases). The CDR3 length is 15 residues. Germline values: CDR1 MNHEY, CDR2 SVGEGT. Trimming took off 7 bases at V and 2 bases at J, with 17 bases between the two ends. This chain's CDR3 is CASNGVGTPNTEAFF. Here the CDR3 DNA reads TGTGCCAGCAACGGTGTCGGGACACCCAACACTGAAGCTTTCTTT.

The CDR3 is CASSSRNRDRLEGYTF. The CDR3 nucleotides read TGTGCCAGCAGCTCACGAAATCGGGACAGGCTGGAAGGCTACACCTTC. The V and J genes are TRBV7-9 and TRBJ1-2; 8 bases match TRBD1. The CDR3 sequence is 16 residues long. V dropped 4 bases and J dropped 8; count of bases not matched to a gene: 15. Germline V gives CDR1 SEHNR, CDR2 FQNEAQ (reference sequence).

This clonotype was picked up a small number of times. The rearrangement uses TRBV18 and TRBJ2-5; the D is unclear. In germline, CDR1 is KGHSH, CDR2 LQKENI. Trimming took off 3 bases at V and 5 bases at J, with 10 bases between the two ends. The CDR3 runs 13 residues. The CDR3 region has the DNA TGTGCCAGCTCACCGCCGGGTTCGGAGACCCAGTACTTC. It translates to CASSPPGSETQYF. The full variable domain, in which reference TRBV18 and TRBJ2-5 provide the parts outside the CDR3, is NAGVMQNPRHLVRRRGQEARLRCSPMKGHSHVYWYRQLPEEGLKFMVYLQKENIIDESGMPKERFSAEFPKEGPSILRIQQVVRGDSAAYFCASSPPGSETQYFGPGTRLLVL.

This clonotype has a handful of counts. This chain connects TRBV27 to TRBJ2-3, with D possibly TRBD2 on 6 matching bases. Germline assignment: CDR1 MNHEY and CDR2 SMNVEV (reference sequence). This CDR3 is built from 15 residues. V was cut by 6 bases and J by 8 bases, with 21 bases left in between. Written as DNA, the CDR3 is TGTGCCAGCAGCTCCCTCGAGCGGGCCAGAGGTACGCAGTATTTT. Amino acid sequence: CASSSLERARGTQYF.

This clonotype occurred many times. This chain joins TRBV11-2 and TRBJ2-3, with D perhaps TRBD1 or TRBD2 (5 bases each). Trimming removed 5 bases from V and 3 bases from J, with 15 bases in between. CDR1 and CDR2 from the germline V gene are SGHAT and FQNNGV. This CDR3 is built from 15 residues. DNA of the CDR3: TGTGCCAGCAGCCAACTAGGGGAGATAACAGATACGCAGTATTTT. Amino acids: CASSQLGEITDTQYF.

The gene calls are TRBV6-2 or TRBV6-3 and TRBJ1-5; no firm D call. Trimming stripped 5 bases from V and 2 bases from J, with 10 bases between. The CDR3 is made up of 14 amino acids. Germline V gene data show CDR1 as MNHEY and CDR2 as SVGEGT. The CDR3 nucleotides are TGTGCCAGCAGTGGGTTTTTGGGCAATCAGCCCCAGCATTTT. Amino acids: CASSGFLGNQPQHF.

In this sample, this clonotype turned up many times. The chain recombines TRBV7-2 with TRBJ2-5; D call uncertain. The V and J ends lost 6 bases and 4 bases respectively, with 6 bases between them. The CDR3 spans 11 residues. CDR1 and CDR2 from the germline V gene are SGHTA and FQGNSA. The CDR3 loop reads CASRDRETQYF. DNA of the CDR3: TGTGCCAGCAGGGACCGAGAGACCCAGTACTTC.

A few counts support this clonotype. J is TRBJ1-5 and V is TRBV7-9, with D maybe TRBD1 (5 bases). Germline CDR1 SEHNR, CDR2 FQNEAQ (reference sequence). The CDR3 runs 14 residues. The V and J ends lost 5 bases and 7 bases respectively, with 15 bases between them. CDR3 sequence: CASSQLGGDQPQHF. The CDR3 region has the DNA TGTGCCAGCAGCCAATTGGGGGGTGACCAGCCCCAGCATTTT.

This clonotype was counted a few times. This sequence joins TRBV7-2 and TRBJ2-5, with a tentative D call TRBD2 (5 bases). The CDR3 is made up of 14 amino acids. The V gene's germline CDR1 is SGHTA and CDR2 FQGNSA. Trimming took 5 bases from V and 5 from J, leaving 15 bases between them. CDR3 coding DNA: TGTGCCAGCAGCGCGGACTTATCATTGGAGACCCAGTACTTC. This codes for CASSADLSLETQYF.

This clonotype was picked up a small number of times. This chain uses TRBV10-3 with TRBJ1-4, with TRBD1 identical over 7 bases. The CDR3 covers 17 residues. Trimming at V came to 0 bases and at J to 2 bases, leaving 6 bases not matched to a gene. Per germline, CDR1 ENHRY and CDR2 SYGVKD. The CDR3 loop reads CAISESRGRGTNEKLFF. In nucleotides, the CDR3 is TGTGCCATCAGTGAGTCGAGGGGGCGCGGGACTAATGAAAAACTGTTTTTT.

The chain employs TRBV20-1 and TRBJ2-3, with TRBD2 matching over 8 bases. V dropped 4 bases and J dropped 11; count of bases not matched to a gene: 23. Germline-derived CDR1 and CDR2 are DFQATT and SNEGSKA (reference sequence). The CDR3 has 17 residues. CDR3 nucleotide sequence: TGCAGTGCTACCCGTGCTGGCGGGGGGACCCACCCCATCGGGCAGTATTTT. Translating it yields CSATRAGGGTHPIGQYF.

There are many counts of this clonotype. The rearrangement links TRBV20-1 to TRBJ2-3, with D unclear. The CDR3 is 13 residues long. The V gene's germline CDR1 is DFQATT and CDR2 SNEGSKA (reference sequence). The V and J ends lost 5 bases and 8 bases respectively, with 17 bases between them. The CDR3 region is CSAPRPPAVTQYF. The CDR3 bases are TGCAGTGCTCCTCGGCCCCCTGCTGTTACGCAGTATTTT.